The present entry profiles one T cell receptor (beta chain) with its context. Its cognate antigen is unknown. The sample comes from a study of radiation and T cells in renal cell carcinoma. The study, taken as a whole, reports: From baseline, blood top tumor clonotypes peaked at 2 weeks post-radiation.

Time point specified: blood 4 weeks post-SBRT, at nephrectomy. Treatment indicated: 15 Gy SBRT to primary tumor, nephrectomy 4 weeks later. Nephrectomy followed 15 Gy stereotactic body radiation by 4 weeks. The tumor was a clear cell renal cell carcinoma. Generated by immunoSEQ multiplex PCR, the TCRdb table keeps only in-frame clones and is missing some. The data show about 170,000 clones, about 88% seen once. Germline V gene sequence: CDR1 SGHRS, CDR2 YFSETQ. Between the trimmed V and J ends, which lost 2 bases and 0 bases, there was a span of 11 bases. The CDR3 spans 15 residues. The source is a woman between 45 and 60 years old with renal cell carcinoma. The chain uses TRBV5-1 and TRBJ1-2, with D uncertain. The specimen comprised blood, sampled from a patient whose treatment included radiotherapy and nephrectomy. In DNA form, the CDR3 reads TGCGCCAGCAGCTTAAGTCCCGGGACTAACTATGGCTACACCTTC. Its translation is CASSLSPGTNYGYTF.